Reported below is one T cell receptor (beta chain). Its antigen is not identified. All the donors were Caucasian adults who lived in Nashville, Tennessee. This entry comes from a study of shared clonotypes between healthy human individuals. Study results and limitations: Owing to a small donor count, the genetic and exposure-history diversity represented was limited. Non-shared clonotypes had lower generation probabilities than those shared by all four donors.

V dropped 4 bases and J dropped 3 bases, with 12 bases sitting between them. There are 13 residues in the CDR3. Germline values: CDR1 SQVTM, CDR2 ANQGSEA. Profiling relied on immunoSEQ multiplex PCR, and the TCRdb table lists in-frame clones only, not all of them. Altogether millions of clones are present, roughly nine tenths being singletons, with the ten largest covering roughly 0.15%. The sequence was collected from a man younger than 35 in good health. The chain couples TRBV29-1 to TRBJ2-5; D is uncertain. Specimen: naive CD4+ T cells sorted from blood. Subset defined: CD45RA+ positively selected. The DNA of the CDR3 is TGCAGCGTTGTAGGGCGACTCAAAGAGACCCAGTACTTC. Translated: CSVVGRLKETQYF.